Listed below are T cell receptor beta chains from one sample, sequenced in a study of control samples from healthy donors and cancer patients. Some clones are missing from TCRdb's copy, which holds only in-frame ones; the method was immunoSEQ multiplex PCR. The sample data list approximately 190,000 clones. The sample taken for sequencing was blood. The receptor source for this set is a woman between 25 and 40 years old in good health. Each CDR3 is given with its conserved first and last residue. The order of the fields is J gene, D gene, V gene, CDR3 protein, CDR3 DNA. A D gene is named only where the DNA matches it firmly.

>TRBJ1-6|-|TRBV4-3
CASSQEGGGVLGSPLHF
TGCGCCAGCAGCCAAGAGGGCGGTGGGGTTTTGGGTTCACCCCTCCACTTT
>TRBJ1-2|TRBD1|TRBV28
CASSDRAPTGYTF
TGTGCCAGCAGTGACAGGGCCCCTACCGGCTACACCTTC
>TRBJ2-7|-|TRBV5-1
CASKPGGRYEQYF
TGCGCCAGCAAGCCCGGGGGCCGCTACGAGCAGTACTTC
>TRBJ1-2|-|TRBV2
CASDNRAALDYGYTF
TGTGCCAGCGATAACAGGGCGGCTCTAGACTATGGCTACACCTTC
>TRBJ1-1|-|TRBV5-1
CASSPSGRTHMNTEAFF
TGCGCCAGCAGCCCGAGCGGGCGGACTCACATGAACACTGAAGCTTTCTTT
>TRBJ1-6|-|TRBV27
CASSPLQSIHF
TGTGCCAGCAGTCCTCTTCAGTCAATCCACTTT
>TRBJ2-4|TRBD1|TRBV27
CASRRTGRPAKNIQYF
TGTGCCAGCAGGCGGACAGGGAGGCCGGCCAAAAACATTCAGTACTTC
>TRBJ2-7|-|TRBV2
CASSEGRVVGEQYF
TGTGCCAGCAGTGAAGGCCGGGTCGTTGGCGAGCAGTACTTC
>TRBJ1-1|-|TRBV5-1
CASSLDGAYTEAFF
TGCGCCAGCAGCTTGGATGGGGCCTACACTGAAGCTTTCTTT
>TRBJ2-2|-|TRBV7-8
CASRGTNLPNTGELFF
TGTGCCAGCCGGGGTACGAATTTACCGAACACCGGGGAGCTGTTTTTT
>TRBJ1-1|-|TRBV7-2
CASTSLGVGTEAFF
TGTGCCAGCACCTCCTTAGGAGTCGGAACTGAAGCTTTCTTT
>TRBJ1-1|-|TRBV3-1/TRBV3-2
CASLNQEGTEAFF
TGTGCCTCTCTAAACCAGGAAGGCACTGAAGCTTTCTTT
>TRBJ1-4|-|TRBV28
CASSLRLNEKLFF
TGTGCCAGCAGTTTACGCCTTAATGAAAAACTGTTTTTT
>TRBJ1-2|TRBD1|TRBV4-1
CASSQEAQGAIYGYTF
TGCGCCAGCAGCCAAGAAGCACAGGGGGCTATCTATGGCTACACCTTC
>TRBJ1-2|TRBD1|TRBV6-6
CASSDRVNYGYTF
TGTGCCAGCAGTGACAGGGTGAACTATGGCTACACCTTC
>TRBJ2-7|TRBD2|TRBV4-1
CASSQLGLAGTRYEQYF
TGCGCCAGCAGCCAATTGGGACTAGCGGGGACAAGATACGAGCAGTACTTC
>TRBJ1-2|-|TRBV5-4
CASRFDLSYGYTF
TGTGCCAGCAGGTTTGATCTGTCTTATGGCTACACCTTC
>TRBJ1-2|TRBD1|TRBV3-1/TRBV3-2
CASSYLGQGGYGYTF
TGTGCCAGCAGCTACCTAGGACAGGGAGGGTATGGCTACACCTTC
>TRBJ1-1|-|TRBV2
CATDTRGNSGPREAFF
TGTGCCACCGACACGAGGGGTAACAGCGGACCTAGGGAAGCTTTCTTT
>TRBJ1-1|-|TRBV5-1
CASSPRGEVNTEAFF
TGCGCCAGCAGCCCCCGAGGGGAGGTGAACACTGAAGCTTTCTTT
>TRBJ1-4|-|TRBV27
CASRTTVANEKLFF
TGTGCCAGCCGAACGACAGTCGCTAATGAAAAACTGTTTTTT
>TRBJ1-1|-|TRBV12-3/TRBV12-4
CASSFRVYEAFF
TGTGCCAGCAGTTTTCGGGTTTATGAAGCTTTCTTT
>TRBJ1-3|TRBD1|TRBV28
CASSIDRDGNTIYF
TGTGCCAGCAGTATTGACAGGGACGGAAACACCATATATTTT
>TRBJ1-1|-|TRBV2
CASSGSQNTEAFF
TGTGCCAGCAGTGGGAGCCAGAACACTGAAGCTTTCTTT
>TRBJ2-1|-|TRBV28
CASRWDGSSYNEQFF
TGTGCCAGCAGATGGGACGGGAGCTCCTACAATGAGCAGTTCTTC
>TRBJ2-5|-|TRBV4-1
CASSPRSGVNQETQYF
TGCGCCAGCAGCCCACGATCGGGGGTAAACCAAGAGACCCAGTACTTC
>TRBJ1-4|-|TRBV5-6
CASSLAPGLRTNEKLFF
TGTGCCAGCAGCTTGGCCCCGGGGCTAAGAACTAATGAAAAACTGTTTTTT
>TRBJ1-2|-|TRBV19
CASRAGVHGYTF
TGTGCCAGTAGGGCAGGAGTCCATGGCTACACCTTC
>TRBJ1-1|-|TRBV11-1
CASSLEGSTEAFF
TGTGCCAGCAGCTTAGAGGGGTCCACTGAAGCTTTCTTT
>TRBJ1-5|-|TRBV19
CASTRFAASGDNQPQHF
TGTGCCAGTACCCGCTTCGCGGCATCCGGAGACAATCAGCCCCAGCATTTT
>TRBJ2-1|-|TRBV4-1
CASSQGTLNEQFF
TGCGCCAGCAGCCAAGGGACACTCAATGAGCAGTTCTTC
>TRBJ1-2|TRBD1|TRBV11-2
CASSPGGQLIYGYTF
TGTGCCAGCAGCCCTGGGGGACAGCTCATATATGGCTACACCTTC
>TRBJ1-1|-|TRBV5-1
CASSFTGSEAFF
TGCGCCAGCAGCTTCACAGGGTCTGAAGCTTTCTTT
>TRBJ1-2|TRBD1|TRBV19
CASSSDRGLGYGYTF
TGTGCCAGTAGTTCCGACAGGGGGCTTGGCTATGGCTACACCTTC
>TRBJ2-1|-|TRBV10-3
CATYSPSGSKQFF
TGTGCCACCTATTCCCCATCCGGCTCTAAGCAGTTCTTC
>TRBJ1-2|-|TRBV9
CASSVVEGYGYTF
TGTGCCAGCAGCGTAGTTGAGGGCTATGGCTACACCTTC
>TRBJ2-7|TRBD1|TRBV25-1
CASSAGTGSYEQYF
TGTGCCAGCAGTGCCGGGACAGGGAGCTACGAGCAGTACTTC